These T cell receptor beta chains were read from a single sample in a study of shared clonotypes between healthy human individuals. Data came from immunoSEQ multiplex PCR; TCRdb stores just in-frame clones and leaves some out. The table shows more than 2,000,000 clones, with 85% to 95% occurring only once. Sequencing was done on a sample of naive CD4+ T cells sorted from blood. The receptors were sampled from a man between 18 and 35 years old in good health. CDR3s include the opening cysteine and the closing phenylalanine or tryptophan. D genes are given only for firm matches. Not every row has a clone size; where given, it reads once, few, many or a size class.

>NA|TRBJ1-2|NA|TRBV10-3
CAISGMIVGHHLDYGYTF
TGTGCCATCAGTGGAATGATAGTTGGACATCATCTTGACTATGGCTACACCTTC
>NA|TRBJ1-5|NA|TRBV7-2
CASSLGTGRVGQPQHF
TGTGCCAGCAGCTTAGGAACGGGAAGGGTAGGACAGCCCCAGCATTTT
>TRBD2|TRBJ2-7|NA|TRBV5-1
CASTRDQREYEQYF
TGCGCCAGCACCAGGGATCAGCGGGAGTACGAGCAGTACTTC
>NA|TRBJ1-4|NA|TRBV10-2
CASSRGTTNEKLFF
TGCGCCAGCAGTAGGGGTACAACTAATGAAAAACTGTTTTTT
>NA|TRBJ2-3|NA|TRBV30
CAWTGLSADTQYF
TGTGCCTGGACTGGACTGAGCGCAGATACGCAGTATTTT
>NA|TRBJ2-7|NA|TRBV6-6
CASSYLGSYEQYF
TGTGCCAGCAGTTACCTAGGATCCTACGAGCAGTACTTC
>NA|TRBJ2-7|NA|TRBV5-1
CASSSGTPSYEQYF
TGCGCCAGCAGCTCCGGGACACCTTCCTACGAGCAGTACTTC
>NA|TRBJ2-7|once|TRBV5-6
CASSLVREYSYEQYF
TGTGCCAGCAGCTTGGTACGGGAGTACTCCTACGAGCAGTACTTC
>NA|TRBJ1-2|NA|TRBV28
CASSSSGYTF
TGTGCCAGCAGTTCATCTGGCTACACCTTC
>NA|TRBJ2-3|NA|TRBV9
CASSVLTDTQYF
TGTGCCAGCAGCGTCCTCACAGATACGCAGTATTTT
>NA|TRBJ1-6|NA|TRBV6-1
CASSLPGSSNSPLHF
TGTGCCAGCAGTCTTCCCGGGAGCTCAAATTCACCCCTCCACTTT
>TRBD2|TRBJ2-1|NA|TRBV27
CASSLLGGNSYNEQFF
TGTGCCAGCAGTTTATTGGGGGGGAACTCCTACAATGAGCAGTTCTTC
>TRBD1|TRBJ2-5|NA|TRBV5-6
CASSPDRGLGTQYF
TGTGCCAGCAGCCCGGACAGGGGGCTGGGGACCCAGTACTTC
>NA|TRBJ2-1|NA|TRBV7-2
CASSSRDFPYNEQFF
TGTGCCAGCAGCTCCCGGGACTTCCCCTACAATGAGCAGTTCTTC
>NA|TRBJ2-3|NA|TRBV6-5
CASAGSHTDTQYF
TGTGCCAGCGCGGGTTCCCACACGGATACGCAGTATTTT
>NA|TRBJ1-2|NA|TRBV11-2
CASSLDPQASGYTF
TGTGCCAGCAGCTTAGATCCCCAGGCTTCTGGCTACACCTTC
>NA|TRBJ1-5|NA|TRBV18
CASSPVMVAGVISNQPQHF
TGTGCCAGCTCACCGGTAATGGTTGCTGGGGTGATTAGCAATCAGCCCCAGCATTTT
>TRBD1|TRBJ2-5|once|TRBV2
CASRMDRTQETQYF
TGTGCCAGCAGAATGGACAGGACTCAAGAGACCCAGTACTTC
>NA|TRBJ2-3|NA|TRBV6-5
CASSYGASGTDTQYF
TGTGCCAGCAGTTACGGGGCTAGCGGCACAGATACGCAGTATTTT
>NA|TRBJ2-7|NA|TRBV30
CAWSGGHEQYF
TGTGCCTGGAGTGGAGGGCACGAGCAGTACTTC
>NA|TRBJ1-1|NA|TRBV25-1
CASPPHRNTEAFF
TGTGCCAGCCCTCCCCACAGGAACACTGAAGCTTTCTTT
>NA|TRBJ1-1|once|TRBV19
CASSRRENTEAFF
TGTGCCAGTAGTAGACGGGAGAACACTGAAGCTTTCTTT
>TRBD2|TRBJ2-7|NA|TRBV5-4
CASSPGLAAYEQYF
TGTGCCAGCAGCCCTGGACTAGCGGCCTACGAGCAGTACTTC
>TRBD1|TRBJ1-2|NA|TRBV18
CASSPGQGGGYTF
TGTGCCAGCTCACCAGGACAGGGAGGCGGCTACACCTTC
>TRBD1|TRBJ1-2|NA|TRBV6-6
CASSDGTGGALGYTF
TGTGCCAGCAGTGATGGGACAGGGGGCGCGTTAGGCTACACCTTC
>NA|TRBJ1-1|few|TRBV30
CAWSQGLSEAFF
TGTGCCTGGAGTCAGGGACTTTCCGAAGCTTTCTTT
>NA|TRBJ1-3|NA|TRBV4-1
CASSPRSGVFSGNTIYF
TGCGCCAGCAGCCCAAGGTCAGGGGTATTCTCTGGAAACACCATATATTTT
>TRBD1|TRBJ1-6|once|TRBV5-1
CASSKGQENSPLHF
TGCGCCAGCAGTAAGGGACAGGAAAATTCACCCCTCCACTTT
>NA|TRBJ1-2|NA|TRBV5-6
CASSWGIKEGGYTF
TGTGCCAGCAGCTGGGGGATTAAGGAAGGAGGCTACACCTTC
>NA|TRBJ2-5|NA|TRBV11-2
CASSPTASQETQYF
TGTGCCAGCAGCCCAACGGCGAGCCAAGAGACCCAGTACTTC
>NA|TRBJ2-5|once|TRBV11-2
CASSSPGEGAETQYF
TGTGCCAGCAGCTCGCCAGGGGAGGGAGCGGAGACCCAGTACTTC
>TRBD1|TRBJ1-2|NA|TRBV10-3
CAISEPGQAKGGYTF
TGTGCCATCAGCGAACCGGGACAGGCGAAGGGTGGCTACACCTTC
>NA|TRBJ2-5|NA|TRBV6-1
CASSEAPHPQETQYF
TGTGCCAGCAGTGAAGCGCCGCATCCCCAAGAGACCCAGTACTTC
>NA|TRBJ2-1|NA|TRBV10-1
CASSEGGRNEQFF
TGCGCCAGCAGTGAAGGGGGGAGGAATGAGCAGTTCTTC
>NA|TRBJ2-5|once|TRBV7-2
CASSSPIEDQETQYF
TGTGCCAGCAGCTCCCCAATTGAGGACCAAGAGACCCAGTACTTC
>NA|TRBJ1-6|few|TRBV4-1
CASSQDHTGQGSPLHF
TGCGCCAGCAGCCAAGACCATACCGGGCAGGGTTCACCCCTCCACTTT
>TRBD1|TRBJ2-7|NA|TRBV7-8
CASSLGTGPIAYEQYF
TGTGCCAGCAGCTTAGGGACAGGGCCTATCGCCTACGAGCAGTACTTC
>NA|TRBJ2-2|NA|TRBV7-2
CASSSRGTGELFF
TGTGCCAGCAGCAGTCGGGGTACCGGGGAGCTGTTTTTT